One T cell receptor (beta chain) is described in this entry. It lacks a known antigen. A much larger clone is a single base away; this may be a read error. V was cut back by 9 bases and J by 3 bases, leaving a gap of 18 bases between them. The CDR3 runs 15 residues from the cysteine to the phenylalanine. The kept DNA is CDR3 alone, 45 bases in frame from the first base. Per the germline V gene, SNHLY is the CDR1 and FYNNEI is the CDR2. Library prep was done by multiplex PCR. TCRdb names Illumina HiSeq 4000 as the instrument used. iRepertoire HTBI primers and Arm-PCR amplification of CDR3 regions were used to construct TCR beta libraries. Gel purification was performed on PCR products prior to sequencing. From the authors' description of their analysis: Gene usage analysis of CDR3 amino acid clonotypes relied on the 60 or so TRBV and 12 to 15 TRBJ segments identified across samples. COPE and FqMerger were used to merge filtered high-quality paired reads into contigs. Contigs were aligned with BLAST to IMGT TRBV, TRBD and TRBJ reference genes, and CDR3 was defined per IMGT. Any clonotype with a frequency above 0.1% was classified as a highly expanded clone. Shannon entropy served as the measure of repertoire diversity, while the Gini coefficient captured V-J evenness. A clonotype found in more than one individual was treated as public. TCRdb's own reprocessing of the public reads used fastp at Q25 and MiXCR and kept productive beta chains. When rows share a CDR3 protein, they turn into one entry using the most common DNA and genes. The V and J calls, along with clone size, are taken from TCRdb and not from the paper's own processing. A total of about 400,000 distinct CDR3 sequences appear in this sample, less than 25% of them only once. The top ten constitute 20% to 25% of the sample.

Taken with the paper, the label for time point translates to: persistent/refractory GD, antithyroid drugs over 5 years with positive TRAb. For both TCR sequencing and RNA sequencing, RNA was extracted from PBMCs in TRIzol. The diagnosis of Graves' disease was made according to American Thyroid Association guidelines. Patients for the study were recruited at an endocrinology department in Xi'an, China. From each patient, around 9 milliliters of peripheral blood was collected into an EDTA anticoagulant tube. Ficoll Paque Plus density gradient separation was used to isolate PBMCs, and no further T cell sorting was done. An Agilent 2100 Bioanalyzer and agarose gel were used to assess RNA quality, and a NanoDrop 2000 was used to measure RNA concentration. These data are taken from a study of regulatory T cells in long-lasting Graves disease (dated by TCRdb to the early 2020s). Regarding the study in general: Persistent Graves' disease meant more than 5 years of antithyroid drug treatment with TSH receptor autoantibodies that stayed positive. Patients with persistent Graves' disease were compared with patients with newly diagnosed Graves' disease using TCR sequencing and RNA sequencing of peripheral blood. The study took place in China and was registered as a clinical trial. A total of about 33 samples were covered by TCR sequencing, comprising approximately 13 persistent and roughly 20 newly diagnosed Graves' disease patients. On average, persistent Graves' disease patients in the clinical cohort had been on antithyroid drugs for approximately ten years. Results the study describes overall, beyond this receptor: Patients with persistent disease shared more public clonotypes (roughly 2,900) than newly diagnosed patients did (966). Sequencing and analysis were restricted to the TCR beta chain. Compared with newly diagnosed patients, persistent Graves' disease patients had lower TCR Shannon entropy and fewer highly expanded clones, which suggests clonal expansion. Peripheral blood alone was examined, since thyroid tissue, which constituted the primary lesion, could not be accessed. Preferential use of TRBV28, TRBJ1-2 and TRBJ2-5 was observed in persistent disease, whereas TRBV20-1 and TRBJ2-1 were favored in newly diagnosed disease. As a limitation, the authors acknowledged that the small sample size may reduce accuracy.

This sequence originates from a female donor with Graves disease. Sequences were derived from peripheral blood mononuclear cells (PBMCs), sampled when the disease was refractory, from a patient treated with antithyroid drugs. This chain joins TRBV2 to TRBJ1-5, with a tentative D gene TRBD1 over 6 matching bases. The CDR3 in this case is CASALMGADNQPQHF. DNA sequence: TGTGCCAGTGCCTTAATGGGGGCCGACAATCAGCCCCAGCATTTT.